These 19 T cell receptor beta chains were sequenced from one sample in a study of T cell responses to AZD1222 COVID-19 vaccine. The repertoire was sequenced with immunoSEQ multiplex PCR; TCRdb's copy has only in-frame clones and lacks some. The data show some 95,000 clones, roughly 90% seen once. Sequences were derived from peripheral blood, sampled 28 days after the second AZD1222 dose. These receptors all come from an adult who received the AZD1222 COVID-19 vaccine.

The chain uses TRBV7-9 and TRBJ2-1, with 7 bases that match TRBD1. Germline loops: CDR1 SEHNR, CDR2 FQNEAQ (reference sequence). The trim removed 5 bases at V and 2 bases at J, leaving 6 bases unmatched. CDR3 length: 15 amino acids. The CDR3 DNA is TGTGCCAGCAGCCGATCCGGGACAGCCTACAATGAGCAGTTCTTC. Its translation: CASSRSGTAYNEQFF.

The rearrangement links TRBV27 to TRBJ1-1; D uncertain. The ends were cut back, 2 bases at V and 0 bases at J, with 10 bases in the middle. The germline V gene has CDR1 MNHEY and CDR2 SMNVEV (reference sequence). CDR3 length: 15 amino acids. The CDR3 spells CASSLRPLVNTEAFF. The CDR3, as DNA: TGTGCCAGCAGTTTACGGCCCCTCGTGAACACTGAAGCTTTCTTT.

J is TRBJ2-4 and V is TRBV9; the D is unclear. The CDR3 is 12 residues long. The germline gives CDR1 SGDLS, CDR2 YYNGEE. The V end lost 0 bases, the J end lost 8 bases, and 6 bases lay between the germline ends. CDR3: CASSVEGHIQYF. The CDR3 bases are TGTGCCAGCAGCGTAGAAGGGCACATTCAGTACTTC.

The V and J genes are TRBV19 and TRBJ1-2; tentatively, D is TRBD1 (5 bases). V dropped 5 bases and J dropped 4 bases, with 14 bases sitting between them. This CDR3 contains 14 residues. The germline CDR1 and CDR2 sequences are LNHDA and SQIVND (reference sequence). The DNA of the CDR3 is TGTGCCAGTAGTCGTGGTGACAGCTCCTATGGCTACACCTTC. Protein product: CASSRGDSSYGYTF.

This clone was seen only once. V gene TRBV11-3 combines with J gene TRBJ1-1; no firm D call. Trimming removed 6 bases from V and 0 bases from J, with 8 bases in between. Germline values: CDR1 SGHNT, CDR2 YENEEA. CDR3 length: 13 residues. The CDR3 DNA follows: TGTGCCAGCAGTCTGTCCTTGAACACTGAAGCTTTCTTT. Protein sequence: CASSLSLNTEAFF.

The chain couples TRBV2 to TRBJ2-7, with D maybe TRBD2 (5 bases). The V and J ends lost 6 bases and 4 bases respectively, with 13 bases between them. Germline V gene data show CDR1 as SNHLY and CDR2 as FYNNEI. The CDR3 consists of 13 residues. In DNA form, the CDR3 reads TGTGCCAGCAGCCTCCGGGGAAAATACGAGCAGTACTTC. Translation: CASSLRGKYEQYF.

This chain connects TRBV27 to TRBJ1-2, with D possibly being TRBD1 (5 bases). CDR1 MNHEY and CDR2 SMNVEV come from the germline V gene (reference sequence). There are 14 residues in the CDR3. Trimming took 3 bases from V and 6 from J, leaving 14 bases between them. CDR3 region: CASSLSGTPDGYTF. CDR3 nucleotide sequence: TGTGCCAGCAGTTTGTCCGGGACGCCGGATGGCTACACCTTC.

The chain recombines TRBV2 with TRBJ1-2; D ambiguous. Germline CDR1 reads SNHLY; CDR2 reads FYNNEI. The CDR3 has 15 amino acids. Trimming cost V 8 bases and J 2 bases, with 18 bases left between them. The CDR3 protein is CASGWLTRTNYGYTF. The CDR3 bases are TGTGCCAGCGGGTGGCTTACAAGAACCAACTATGGCTACACCTTC.

The rearrangement uses TRBV10-3 and TRBJ2-7, with TRBD2 matching over 15 bases. The CDR3 length is 17 residues. The junction had 7 bases not matched to a gene; V was cut back by 0 bases and J by 7 bases. Germline CDR1 ENHRY, CDR2 SYGVKD. The CDR3 loop reads CAISESWTSGGAGEQYF. CDR3 bases: TGTGCCATCAGTGAGTCTTGGACTAGCGGGGGGGCCGGAGAGCAGTACTTC.

This clone has just one count. The J gene is TRBJ1-5, the V gene TRBV27; TRBD1 agrees at 7 bases. Trimming at V came to 0 bases and at J to 0 bases, leaving 5 bases not matched to a gene. The germline V gene encodes CDR1 MNHEY and CDR2 SMNVEV (reference sequence). This CDR3 contains 17 residues. The CDR3 region is CASSLSSQGVSNQPQHF. Here the CDR3 DNA reads TGTGCCAGCAGTTTATCGTCCCAGGGGGTTAGCAATCAGCCCCAGCATTTT.

The chain recombines TRBV28 with TRBJ2-2; 10 positions agree with TRBD2. Germline V gene sequence: CDR1 MDHEN, CDR2 SYDVKM. J gave up 0 bases and V 11 bases, and 12 bases lay outside the gene matches. The CDR3 has 17 residues. The DNA for the CDR3 is TGTGCCGTGCCGGGACTAGCGCCGTTCGCGAACACCGGGGAGCTGTTTTTT. Residues: CAVPGLAPFANTGELFF.

This chain connects TRBV5-4 to TRBJ1-4; D ambiguous. The CDR3 sequence is 16 residues long. CDR1 and CDR2 (germline): SGHNT, YYREEE (reference sequence). Trimming cost V 2 bases and J 4 bases, with 15 bases left between them. The CDR3 DNA reads as TGTGCCAGCAGCTTAAGGAATACCTGGAGTAATGAAAAACTGTTTTTT. This gives the protein CASSLRNTWSNEKLFF.

V usage is TRBV6-5 and J usage is TRBJ2-7; 9 bases agree with TRBD1. The germline V gene encodes CDR1 MNHEY and CDR2 SVGAGI. The CDR3 consists of 13 residues. V lost 11 bases and J lost 4; bases outside the gene matches: 9. CDR3 bases: TGTGCCGCGGTGGGACAGGGCTCGTACGAGCAGTACTTC. Amino acid sequence: CAAVGQGSYEQYF.

The rearrangement joins TRBV6-5 to TRBJ1-1; possibly TRBD1 for D (6 bases). The CDR3 has 16 amino acids. Germline loops: CDR1 MNHEY, CDR2 SVGAGI. Trimming took 2 bases from V and 4 from J, leaving 17 bases between them. CDR3 sequence (DNA): TGTGCCAGCAGTTACACCAACAGGGCGAGGGGCACTGAAGCTTTCTTT. Translating it yields CASSYTNRARGTEAFF.

The V and J genes are TRBV29-1 and TRBJ1-1; D may be TRBD1 (6 bases). Trimming shortened V by 4 bases and J by 3 bases, and 12 bases separated the two germline ends. This CDR3 spans 13 amino acids. Germline V lookup: CDR1 SQVTM, CDR2 ANQGSEA. CDR3 region: CSVGQGRDTEAFF. The CDR3 region has the DNA TGCAGCGTTGGGCAGGGGCGGGACACTGAAGCTTTCTTT.

V usage is TRBV19 and J usage is TRBJ1-1; 7 positions agree with TRBD1. Germline V lookup: CDR1 LNHDA, CDR2 SQIVND (reference sequence). The CDR3 covers 14 residues. Trimming cost V 5 bases and J 1 base; bases outside gene matches: 4. The CDR3 protein is CASSLNRGNTEAFF. The CDR3, as DNA: TGTGCCAGTAGTCTCAACAGGGGGAACACTGAAGCTTTCTTT.

V usage is TRBV7-2 and J usage is TRBJ2-4, with D possibly called TRBD1 or TRBD2 (5 bases each). Trimming cost V 5 bases and J 6 bases, with 17 bases left between them. The V gene's germline CDR1 is SGHTA and CDR2 FQGNSA. This CDR3 is 15 amino acids long. The CDR3 DNA follows: TGTGCCAGCAGCGTAACTTTCGGGACGGGAAACATTCAGTACTTC. Translation gives CASSVTFGTGNIQYF.

The chain recombines TRBV9 with TRBJ2-5; TRBD2 matches at 16 bases. The CDR3 length is 15 residues. The junction had 3 bases not matched to a gene; V was cut back by 5 bases and J by 5 bases. The germline CDR1 and CDR2 sequences are SGDLS and YYNGEE. The CDR3 DNA follows: TGTGCCAGCAGGCCGGGACTAGCGGGGGGGGAGACCCAGTACTTC. It is translated as CASRPGLAGGETQYF.

This clone was observed many times. This rearrangement joins TRBV3-1 (or the pseudogene TRBV3-2) to TRBJ2-1; 8 nucleotides match TRBD1. Germline assignment: CDR1 LGHDT and CDR2 YNNKEL (reference sequence). V trimming: 2 bases; J trimming: 8 bases; junction bases outside the gene matches: 5. The CDR3 sequence is 14 residues long. CDR3 protein: CASSQRQGFDEQFF. CDR3 nucleotide sequence: TGTGCCAGCAGCCAAAGACAGGGGTTTGATGAGCAGTTCTTC.